This T cell receptor (beta chain) was identified in a study of T-cell memory formation after mild COVID-19. General observations from the study: CD4/CD8 balance characterized clones contracting day 15 to 85, and CD4+ skew characterized later expanders. Clonal second-wave expansions that peaked on day 37 had unconfirmed SARS-CoV-2 specificity.

TCRdb independently ran MiXCR on the 5' RACE reads; one entry per CDR3 protein. The sample lists about 400,000 distinct CDR3 sequences, around a sixth occurring once. In this sample, this clonotype turned up a few times. Antigen specificity is unknown. V lost 11 bases to trimming and J lost 1 base, with 12 bases between them. This CDR3 region has 12 residues. The chain is built from TRBV12-3 or TRBV12-4 and TRBJ2-7; the D gene is possibly TRBD1 (7 bases). Sequenced material: PBMCs or a T cell subset sorted from them (not recorded which). This TCR was sampled from a young man who had mild COVID-19 (a few samples of this study predate the infection). Cell type and time point are not known. This chain's CDR3 is CAGGDRSYEQYF. The CDR3, as DNA: TGTGCCGGAGGGGACAGATCCTACGAGCAGTACTTC.